This T cell receptor (beta chain) came from a study of shared clonotypes between healthy human individuals. Amplification in unsorted PBMC replicate PCRs started from around 310 ng DNA, which equals tens of thousands of T cell genomes. Here immunoSEQ multiplex PCR was the method, and the copy in TCRdb shows in-frame clones only, minus some. The sample lists about 450,000 clones, around three quarters occurring once. V gave up 3 bases and J gave up 18 bases; unmatched junction bases: 15. Germline lookup yields CDR1 SGHRS and CDR2 YFSETQ. The length of the CDR3 is 14 residues. Sequenced input: PBMCs. The receptor's source is a woman aged 40 to 49 in good health. Some clones in this sample may be carry-over from other donors' samples. The V call is TRBV5-1, the J call TRBJ2-6, with TRBD1 identical over 7 bases. CDR3 loop: CASSSGQATYGGTF. CDR3 DNA: TGCGCCAGCAGCTCCGGACAGGCTACTTACGGTGGGACTTTC.